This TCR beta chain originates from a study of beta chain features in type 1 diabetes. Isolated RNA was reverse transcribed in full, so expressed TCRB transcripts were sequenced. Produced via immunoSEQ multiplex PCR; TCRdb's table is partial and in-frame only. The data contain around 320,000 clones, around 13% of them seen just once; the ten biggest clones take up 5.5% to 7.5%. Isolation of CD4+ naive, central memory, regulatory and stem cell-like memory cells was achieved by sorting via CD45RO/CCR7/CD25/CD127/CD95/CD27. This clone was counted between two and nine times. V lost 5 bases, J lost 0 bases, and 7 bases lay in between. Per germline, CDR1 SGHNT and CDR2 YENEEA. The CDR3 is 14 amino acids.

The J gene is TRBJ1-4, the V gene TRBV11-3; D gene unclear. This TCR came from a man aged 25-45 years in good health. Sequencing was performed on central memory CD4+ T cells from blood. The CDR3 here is CASSPGTTNEKLFF. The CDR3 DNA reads TGTGCCAGCAGCCCCGGGACAACTAATGAAAAACTGTTTTTT.